This T cell receptor (beta chain) stems from a study of blood T cells in healthy people across ages (dated by TCRdb to 2014 to 2015). With respect to the entire study: In model experiments, roughly one uniquely barcoded TCR beta cDNA molecule per two T cells was captured by template switching. Using deep sequencing normalized with unique cDNA molecular identifiers, the study measured how TCR beta repertoire diversity changes with age. Donors were grouped into four age groups: young (average roughly 17 years), middle-aged (roughly 40), aged (around 62) and long-lived (around 80). Donors of different ages were randomly distributed across sequencing lanes to avoid experimental bias. For two donors (one aged 18 to 30 and one aged 80 or older), the study analyzed two additional independent replicas of 1 million unique cDNA reads from the same blood draw. Beyond this particular receptor, the publication reports: Because the CMV infection status of the donors was unknown, age-related changes in expanded clonotypes may potentially have been confounded. As age increased, observed TCR beta diversity per million T cells dropped in a roughly linear way, and a significant reduction was already evident by age 40. Compared with the aged group, more naive CD4+ T cells, fewer expanded clones and increased TCR diversity were shown by the long-lived group, suggesting age selection. Total diversity estimates from one million sequenced T cells were considered lower bounds and underestimates. Conclusive comparison of naive and antigen-experienced compartments was prevented by the profiling of bulk unsorted PBMCs. The percentage of naive T cells measured by flow cytometry correlated strongly with observed TCR beta diversity.

For this clonotype: This receptor's antigen is unknown. Base qualities are not provided; no much larger clone lies one nucleotide away.

CDR1 and CDR2, per the germline V gene (reference sequence), are SEHNR and FQNEAQ. From its cysteine to its phenylalanine, the CDR3 spans 13 amino acids. Only the CDR3 DNA is retained, 39 bases long and in frame from the first base. V is pruned by 4 bases and J by 5 bases, leaving 5 bases of the junction without a gene match. The donors were under 40 Caucasian individuals from Russia, aged 6 to 90 years, who were systemically healthy. About 9.6 milliliters of peripheral blood were collected from each donor into EDTA-treated Vacutainer tubes. Ficoll-Paque density-gradient centrifugation was used to isolate PBMCs, with at least 6.5 million per sample. Trizol reagent was used to extract total RNA from the PBMCs, yielding at least 5 micrograms per sample. For every donor, flow cytometry on a PBMC aliquot measured the percentage of naive CD45RAhigh/CD27high T cells. The method behind the library was 5' RACE. Sequencer: Illumina HiSeq 2500. A second PCR of about 7 to 12 cycles was run with a J-beta primer mix and a sample-barcoded 5' primer. A template-switch 5' adaptor carrying 12 random nucleotides introduced a unique molecular identifier onto each TCR beta cDNA molecule. Each sample yielded at least 2.5 million CDR3-containing paired-end reads. First-strand cDNA synthesis was performed from all RNA using the Mint cDNA synthesis kit, with priming by a TRBC-specific oligonucleotide. All cDNA was treated with uracil-DNA glycosylase and then went through a first 18-cycle PCR with the universal primers M1SS and BC2_uni_R. As for the original processing: For normalization, 1 million high-quality reads, each with a distinct molecular identifier, were randomly selected from each sample. Reads with shared molecular identifiers were discarded instead of being binned into consensus sequences. MiTCR, run with a Q25 quality threshold and the strictest error-elimination algorithm, handled CDR3 identification, clonotype clustering and error correction. A nonparametric unseen species model with Euler transformation was used to estimate a lower bound on total TCR beta diversity. In-frame beta chains were kept once TCRdb had trimmed the public reads at Q25 with fastp and called clones with MiXCR. Entries are consolidated by CDR3 protein sequence, retaining the most common genes and DNA. These V and J calls derive from TCRdb rather than the authors' analysis. This sample has about a million distinct CDR3 sequences in its table, and 51% of those were observed once. About 20% of the sample comes from the top ten.

Sequencing used blood. Recombination joined TRBV7-9 with TRBJ2-7, and 7 junction bases match TRBD2. The receptor's source is a woman in her sixties in good health. Here is the DNA: TGTGCCAGCAGCTCGGGAGGACTCAACGAGCAGTACTTC. Its protein is CASSSGGLNEQYF.